This T cell receptor (beta chain) was sequenced in a study of blood T cell repertoires in COVID-19. The V end lost 1 base, the J end lost 1 base, and 8 bases lay between the germline ends. Germline CDR1 is SGHRS and CDR2 is YFSETQ. CDR3 length: 14 residues. In the authors' methods: Researchers report that nucleated cell counts were estimated from reference gene primer amplification. Using immunoSEQ multiplex PCR, the repertoire was profiled, and TCRdb retains in-frame clones only, with some absent. That table gives V, J and clone size, and the DNA gave D and trimming. The table records 150,000 to 180,000 clones, 65% to 90% of them present only once.

V and J are TRBV5-1 and TRBJ1-1; D is unclear. The sample was peripheral blood. The TCR originated in a woman aged 60-70 years with COVID-19, enrolled during active disease. CDR3 bases: TGCGCCAGCAGCTTGTTGTCTCCGAACACTGAAGCTTTCTTT. Its protein is CASSLLSPNTEAFF.